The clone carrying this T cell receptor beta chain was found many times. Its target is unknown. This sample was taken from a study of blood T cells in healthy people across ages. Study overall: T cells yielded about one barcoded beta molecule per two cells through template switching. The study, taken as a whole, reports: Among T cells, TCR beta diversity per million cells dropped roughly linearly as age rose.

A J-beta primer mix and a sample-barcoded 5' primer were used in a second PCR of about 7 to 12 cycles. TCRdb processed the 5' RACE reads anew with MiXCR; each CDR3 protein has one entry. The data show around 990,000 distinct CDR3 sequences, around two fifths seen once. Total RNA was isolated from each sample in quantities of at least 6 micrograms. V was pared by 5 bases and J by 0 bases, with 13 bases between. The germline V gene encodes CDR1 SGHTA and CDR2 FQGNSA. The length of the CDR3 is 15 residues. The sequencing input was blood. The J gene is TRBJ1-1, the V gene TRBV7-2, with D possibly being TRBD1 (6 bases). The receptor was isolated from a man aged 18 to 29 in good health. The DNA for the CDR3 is TGTGCCAGCAGCCCCACAGGGTCCATGAACACTGAAGCTTTCTTT. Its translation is CASSPTGSMNTEAFF.